This passage covers 14 T cell receptor beta chains from one sample sequenced in a study of control samples from healthy donors and cancer patients. Assay used: immunoSEQ multiplex PCR; TCRdb lists only in-frame clones, some missing. Of around 68,000 clones listed, 75% to 85% are singletons. The sequenced sample was blood. The receptors here all came from a man aged 55 to 70 in good health.

The chain uses TRBV5-8 and TRBJ2-7; D call uncertain. Germline values: CDR1 SGHTS, CDR2 YDEGEE. Trimming shortened V by 4 bases and J by 5 bases, and 16 bases separated the two germline ends. The length of the CDR3 is 14 residues. This CDR3 reads CASSTDIRANEQYF. In DNA, the CDR3 is TGTGCCAGCAGCACTGACATCCGGGCTAACGAGCAGTACTTC.

The rearrangement joins TRBV2 to TRBJ1-3; D unresolved. Germline loops: CDR1 SNHLY, CDR2 FYNNEI. V lost 3 bases and J 5 bases, leaving 17 bases between the germline ends. This CDR3 region has 16 residues. The CDR3 bases are TGTGCCAGCAGTGACCTTAGACCGACCTATCGAAACACCATATATTTT. This gives the protein CASSDLRPTYRNTIYF.

V gene TRBV10-2 combines with J gene TRBJ2-1; possible D gene TRBD2, 5 bases. Germline assignment: CDR1 WSHSY and CDR2 SAAADI. The CDR3 has 14 residues. Trimming shortened V by 5 bases and J by 4 bases, and 12 bases separated the two germline ends. The CDR3 nucleotides are TGCGCCAGCAGTTCGGGGAGAGGGTACAATGAGCAGTTCTTC. Its translation is CASSSGRGYNEQFF.

DNA of the CDR3: TGTGCCAGCAGCTCCCCGGGACTAGTAAACAATGAGCAGTTCTTC. Amino acids: CASSSPGLVNNEQFF. The chain employs TRBV9 and TRBJ2-1; TRBD2 agrees at 8 bases. CDR3 size: 15 residues. Germline CDR1 reads SGDLS; CDR2 reads YYNGEE. V was pared by 4 bases and J by 5 bases, with 8 bases of the junction left unmatched.

The J gene is TRBJ2-4, the V gene TRBV7-2; D possibly corresponds to TRBD2 (6 bases). Between the trimmed V and J ends, which lost 5 bases and 0 bases, there was a span of 17 bases. There are 17 residues in the CDR3. CDR1 and CDR2 (germline): SGHTA, FQGNSA. This CDR3 is CASSTPGGAVAKNIQYF. The CDR3 coding sequence is TGTGCCAGCAGCACCCCCGGGGGAGCGGTAGCCAAAAACATTCAGTACTTC.

The CDR3 is CASSLNPGLAGSYNEQFF. The CDR3 nucleotides are TGTGCCAGCAGCTTGAACCCGGGACTAGCGGGAAGCTACAATGAGCAGTTCTTC. The chain joins TRBV7-3 to TRBJ2-1; TRBD2 aligns across 13 bases. Germline V lookup: CDR1 SGHTA, CDR2 FQGTGA. CDR3 length: 18 amino acids. V gave up 3 bases and J gave up 3 bases; unmatched junction bases: 8.

The gene calls are TRBV18 and TRBJ1-5; the D gene is possibly TRBD1 (5 bases). Per germline, CDR1 KGHSH and CDR2 LQKENI. The CDR3 has 14 amino acids. The V gene lost 5 bases and the J gene lost 4 bases, with 12 bases spanning the gap. The CDR3 loop reads CASSSQGVNQPQHF. The CDR3 DNA reads as TGTGCCAGCTCATCCCAGGGTGTGAATCAGCCCCAGCATTTT. Complete variable domain (other parts from reference TRBV18 and TRBJ1-5): NAGVMQNPRHLVRRRGQEARLRCSPMKGHSHVYWYRQLPEEGLKFMVYLQKENIIDESGMPKERFSAEFPKEGPSILRIQQVVRGDSAAYFCASSSQGVNQPQHFGDGTRLSIL.

The chain combines TRBV5-8 with TRBJ1-5, with unresolved D. In germline, CDR1 is SGHTS, CDR2 YDEGEE. Trimming took 3 bases from V and 7 from J, leaving 17 bases between them. The CDR3 is made up of 15 amino acids. The DNA for the CDR3 is TGTGCCAGCAGCTCTGGAACTGGGGTGAGGCAGCCCCAGCATTTT. This gives the protein CASSSGTGVRQPQHF.

The chain couples TRBV19 to TRBJ1-5; D is perhaps TRBD1 (5 bases). The V end lost 3 bases, the J end lost 1 base, and 10 bases lay between the germline ends. The CDR3 is made up of 15 amino acids. The V gene's germline CDR1 is LNHDA and CDR2 SQIVND (reference sequence). CDR3 amino acids: CASSMPGTSNQPQHF. CDR3 nucleotides: TGTGCCAGTAGTATGCCCGGGACCAGCAATCAGCCCCAGCATTTT. Drawing the rest from reference TRBV19 and TRBJ1-5, the complete variable domain is DGGITQSPKYLFRKEGQNVTLSCEQNLNHDAMYWYRQDPGQGLRLIYYSQIVNDFQKGDIAEGYSVSREKKESFPLTVTSAQKNPTAFYLCASSMPGTSNQPQHFGDGTRLSIL.

The chain carries TRBV7-2 and TRBJ2-1; 10 bases align to TRBD2. The CDR3 has 16 residues. Germline V gives CDR1 SGHTA, CDR2 FQGNSA. V shed 1 base and J 8 bases; nucleotides not matched to a gene: 8. The CDR3 DNA reads TGTGCCAGCAGCTTAGTTAGTAGCGGGAGGATTTATGAGCAGTTCTTC. It is translated as CASSLVSSGRIYEQFF.

The chain recombines TRBV19 with TRBJ1-5, with D tentatively TRBD1 (5 bases). Germline V lookup: CDR1 LNHDA, CDR2 SQIVND (reference sequence). This CDR3 has 13 amino acids. Trimming removed 8 bases from V and 0 bases from J, with 8 bases in between. The CDR3, as DNA: TGTGCCAGTCGGGACCTTAGCAATCAGCCCCAGCATTTT. Its protein is CASRDLSNQPQHF.

The chain has TRBV2 and TRBJ2-3, with TRBD2 identical over 8 bases. V trimming: 7 bases; J trimming: 0 bases; junction bases outside the gene matches: 15. This CDR3 region has 18 residues. Germline V gene lookup returns CDR1 SNHLY and CDR2 FYNNEI. CDR3 bases: TGTGCCAGCATAGTCGAGTTGGCGGGAGGTGTTAGCACAGATACGCAGTATTTT. It translates to CASIVELAGGVSTDTQYF. Based on the CDR3 plus reference TRBV2 and TRBJ2-3, the full variable domain is EPEVTQTPSHQVTQMGQEVILRCVPISNHLYFYWYRQILGQKVEFLVSFYNNEISEKSEIFDDQFSVERPDGSNFTLKIRSTKLEDSAMYFCASIVELAGGVSTDTQYFGPGTRLTVL.

This chain joins TRBV9 and TRBJ2-2; D gene ambiguous. The CDR3 has 16 residues. Trimming removed 2 bases at V and 0 bases at J, with 11 bases between. From germline, CDR1 is SGDLS and CDR2 YYNGEE. The CDR3 bases are TGTGCCAGCAGCGTCGGCGGTTCCGCGAACACCGGGGAGCTGTTTTTT. It encodes CASSVGGSANTGELFF. The whole variable domain, remainder taken from reference TRBV9 and TRBJ2-2, is DSGVTQTPKHLITATGQRVTLRCSPRSGDLSVYWYQQSLDQGLQFLIQYYNGEERAKGNILERFSAQQFPDLHSELNLSSLELGDSALYFCASSVGGSANTGELFFGEGSRLTVL.

J is TRBJ2-1 and V is TRBV19; TRBD2 might be the D (6 bases). CDR1 LNHDA and CDR2 SQIVND come from the germline V gene (reference sequence). CDR3 size: 14 residues. Trimming shortened V by 3 bases and J by 5 bases, and 11 bases separated the two germline ends. The CDR3 coding sequence is TGTGCCAGTAGTATCTCTAGCGCGAACAATGAGCAGTTCTTC. Its translation: CASSISSANNEQFF.